This is a list of T cell receptor beta chains from one sample in a study of lung T cells in sarcoidosis with Löfgren's syndrome. TCRdb fed the reads into MiXCR, producing one record per CDR3 protein. The data hold tens of thousands of distinct CDR3 sequences, with approximately 22% observed a single time. Sequences were obtained from CD4+ T cells from PBMCs. Receptor source: a human donor with sarcoidosis (Löfgren's syndrome or another form), or a control subject (not recorded which). CDR3s include the opening cysteine and the closing phenylalanine or tryptophan. The order of the fields is CDR3 length, V gene, D gene, clone size, J gene, CDR3 protein, CDR3 DNA. D genes are given only for firm matches. The size field is filled for only some rows; it gives once, few, many or a size class.

length: 18; V: TRBV6-1; D: TRBD2; size: many; J: TRBJ2-1; CDR3: CASSYGTSGRRRGNEQFF; DNA: TGTGCCAGCAGTTATGGGACTAGCGGGAGGCGGAGGGGAAATGAGCAGTTCTTC
length: 14; V: TRBV11-2; D: TRBD1; size: NA; J: TRBJ2-3; CDR3: CASSSRGPEDTQYF; DNA: TGTGCCAGCAGCTCCAGGGGGCCGGAAGATACGCAGTATTTT
length: 13; V: TRBV19; D: TRBD2; size: few; J: TRBJ2-1; CDR3: CASRLAGYNEQFF; DNA: TGTGCCAGTCGACTAGCGGGTTACAATGAGCAGTTCTTC
length: 15; V: TRBV11-2; D: NA; size: many; J: TRBJ1-3; CDR3: CASSFSTGLGNTIYF; DNA: TGTGCCAGCAGCTTCAGTACGGGTCTTGGAAACACCATATATTTT
length: 14; V: TRBV7-9; D: NA; size: many; J: TRBJ1-1; CDR3: CASSLATVNTEAFF; DNA: TGTGCCAGCAGCTTAGCAACAGTGAACACTGAAGCTTTCTTT
length: 15; V: TRBV4-3; D: NA; size: few; J: TRBJ1-3; CDR3: CASSQAPRPRGTIYF; DNA: TGCGCCAGCAGCCAAGCCCCCAGGCCCCGAGGCACCATATATTTT
length: 14; V: TRBV27; D: NA; size: NA; J: TRBJ2-1; CDR3: CASSFRVQGNGRFF; DNA: TGTGCCAGCAGTTTTCGGGTCCAAGGCAATGGGCGGTTCTTC
length: 15; V: TRBV7-2; D: NA; size: many; J: TRBJ2-5; CDR3: CASSPRHPSSETQYF; DNA: TGTGCCAGCAGCCCACGACACCCGTCCAGTGAGACCCAGTACTTC
length: 17; V: TRBV4-1; D: NA; size: many; J: TRBJ1-3; CDR3: CASSARPEGLSGNTIYF; DNA: TGCGCCAGCAGCGCTCGCCCTGAGGGCCTCTCTGGAAACACCATATATTTT
length: 13; V: TRBV2; D: NA; size: NA; J: TRBJ1-3; CDR3: CASSPDSRNTIYF; DNA: TGTGCCAGCAGCCCGGACAGCCGAAACACCATATATTTT
length: 14; V: TRBV9; D: TRBD1; size: NA; J: TRBJ2-1; CDR3: CASTSGTAYNEQFF; DNA: TGTGCCAGCACATCCGGGACAGCGTACAATGAGCAGTTCTTC
length: 14; V: TRBV20-1; D: NA; size: many; J: TRBJ2-3; CDR3: CSARGHSSTDTQYF; DNA: TGCAGTGCTAGAGGACATTCTAGCACAGATACGCAGTATTTT
length: 16; V: TRBV4-2; D: TRBD2; size: many; J: TRBJ2-1; CDR3: CASSRGGRADYNEQFF; DNA: TGTGCCAGCAGCCGCGGCGGGAGGGCCGACTACAATGAGCAGTTCTTC
length: 15; V: TRBV7-9; D: TRBD1; size: NA; J: TRBJ1-3; CDR3: CASSFDRVSGNTIYF; DNA: TGTGCCAGCAGCTTTGACAGGGTTTCTGGAAACACCATATATTTT
length: 15; V: TRBV29-1; D: TRBD2; size: few; J: TRBJ2-3; CDR3: CSGGTSGGATDTQYF; DNA: TGCAGCGGTGGGACTAGCGGGGGGGCAACAGATACGCAGTATTTT
length: 17; V: TRBV12-3/TRBV12-4; D: NA; size: few; J: TRBJ1-3; CDR3: CASTPSAPGVPGNTIYF; DNA: TGTGCCAGCACCCCCTCGGCCCCGGGTGTTCCTGGAAACACCATATATTTT
length: 15; V: TRBV25-1; D: NA; size: many; J: TRBJ1-5; CDR3: CASSADRSSNQPQHF; DNA: TGTGCCAGCAGTGCCGACCGCTCTAGCAATCAGCCCCAGCATTTT
length: 15; V: TRBV2; D: NA; size: medium-sized; J: TRBJ1-5; CDR3: CASSDLGGRGQPQHF; DNA: TGTGCCAGCAGTGACTTAGGGGGTAGAGGACAGCCCCAGCATTTT
length: 15; V: TRBV18; D: TRBD1; size: NA; J: TRBJ2-7; CDR3: CASSPGQGPPYEQYF; DNA: TGTGCCAGCTCACCGGGACAGGGACCCCCCTACGAGCAGTACTTC
length: 16; V: TRBV10-1; D: TRBD2; size: NA; J: TRBJ2-3; CDR3: CASSPGTSGCTDTQYF; DNA: TGCGCCAGCAGTCCCGGGACTAGCGGGTGCACAGATACGCAGTATTTT
length: 15; V: TRBV20-1; D: NA; size: NA; J: TRBJ1-1; CDR3: CSARDWEGSKTEAFF; DNA: TGCAGTGCTAGGGATTGGGAGGGCTCGAAGACTGAAGCTTTCTTT
length: 16; V: TRBV20-1; D: TRBD2; size: many; J: TRBJ2-1; CDR3: CSARSLAGGSYNEQFF; DNA: TGCAGTGCTAGATCTCTAGCGGGAGGCTCCTACAATGAGCAGTTCTTC
length: 15; V: TRBV11-1; D: NA; size: NA; J: TRBJ2-1; CDR3: CASSSGDSLGREQFF; DNA: TGTGCCAGCAGCTCCGGGGACTCCCTTGGGCGTGAGCAGTTCTTC
length: 14; V: TRBV5-1; D: NA; size: many; J: TRBJ2-5; CDR3: CASSSTAAQETQYF; DNA: TGCGCCAGCAGCTCCACGGCAGCCCAAGAGACCCAGTACTTC
length: 13; V: TRBV28; D: NA; size: many; J: TRBJ1-5; CDR3: CATSLLSNQPQHF; DNA: TGTGCCACCTCCCTTCTCAGCAATCAGCCCCAGCATTTT
length: 15; V: TRBV14; D: NA; size: NA; J: TRBJ2-2; CDR3: CASSQESGMTGELFF; DNA: TGTGCCAGCAGCCAAGAGTCAGGGATGACCGGGGAGCTGTTTTTT
length: 15; V: TRBV12-3/TRBV12-4; D: TRBD1; size: NA; J: TRBJ2-7; CDR3: CASSPGQGGPYEQYF; DNA: TGTGCCAGCAGTCCCGGACAGGGAGGACCCTACGAGCAGTACTTC
length: 15; V: TRBV28; D: NA; size: once; J: TRBJ1-4; CDR3: CASSLFEGVGEKLFF; DNA: TGTGCCAGCAGTTTGTTCGAGGGGGTGGGTGAAAAACTGTTTTTT
length: 14; V: TRBV10-3; D: NA; size: few; J: TRBJ2-7; CDR3: CAIRLSGSSYEQYF; DNA: TGTGCCATCAGACTCTCCGGGAGCTCCTACGAGCAGTACTTC
length: 14; V: TRBV29-1; D: TRBD1; size: NA; J: TRBJ2-1; CDR3: CSVEDHGQDNEQFF; DNA: TGCAGCGTTGAAGACCACGGACAGGACAATGAGCAGTTCTTC
length: 15; V: TRBV28; D: TRBD2; size: many; J: TRBJ2-7; CDR3: CASSAAGLALREQYF; DNA: TGTGCCAGCAGCGCGGCGGGACTAGCCCTGAGGGAGCAGTACTTC
length: 13; V: TRBV10-3; D: NA; size: few; J: TRBJ2-7; CDR3: CAISDAATYEQYF; DNA: TGTGCCATCAGTGATGCAGCGACCTACGAGCAGTACTTC
length: 15; V: TRBV5-4; D: TRBD1; size: NA; J: TRBJ1-6; CDR3: CASSLKAGGNSPLHF; DNA: TGTGCCAGCAGCTTGAAGGCAGGGGGGAATTCACCCCTCCACTTT
length: 15; V: TRBV6-6; D: NA; size: many; J: TRBJ2-5; CDR3: CASSYSTGTQETQYF; DNA: TGTGCCAGCAGTTACTCGACCGGGACTCAAGAGACCCAGTACTTC
length: 13; V: TRBV29-1; D: NA; size: many; J: TRBJ1-1; CDR3: CSVVGQMNTEAFF; DNA: TGCAGCGTTGTCGGACAGATGAACACTGAAGCTTTCTTT
length: 14; V: TRBV7-9; D: NA; size: few; J: TRBJ2-7; CDR3: CASQREATEHEQYF; DNA: TGTGCCAGCCAAAGGGAGGCTACGGAACACGAGCAGTACTTC
length: 14; V: TRBV6-1; D: NA; size: many; J: TRBJ2-5; CDR3: CASIAVGAQETQYF; DNA: TGTGCCAGCATCGCAGTGGGGGCTCAAGAGACCCAGTACTTC
length: 13; V: TRBV28; D: NA; size: many; J: TRBJ1-5; CDR3: CASSLVDNQPQHF; DNA: TGTGCCAGCAGTTTAGTGGATAATCAGCCCCAGCATTTT
length: 14; V: TRBV15; D: NA; size: many; J: TRBJ1-6; CDR3: CATSRASGNSPLHF; DNA: TGTGCCACCAGCAGAGCCTCAGGGAATTCACCCCTCCACTTT
length: 13; V: TRBV2; D: NA; size: NA; J: TRBJ1-5; CDR3: CASRAVMNQPQHF; DNA: TGTGCCAGCAGGGCTGTGATGAATCAGCCCCAGCATTTT
length: 15; V: TRBV29-1; D: NA; size: few; J: TRBJ2-3; CDR3: CSVETGLAISNTQYF; DNA: TGCAGCGTTGAGACGGGGTTGGCTATTTCAAATACGCAGTATTTT
length: 15; V: TRBV5-4; D: NA; size: NA; J: TRBJ1-2; CDR3: CASSLAGGRSYGYTF; DNA: TGTGCCAGCAGCTTGGCCGGGGGAAGGAGCTATGGCTACACCTTC
length: 14; V: TRBV28; D: NA; size: many; J: TRBJ2-5; CDR3: CASRSLSGQETQYF; DNA: TGTGCCAGCAGGTCCCTTAGCGGCCAAGAGACCCAGTACTTC
length: 16; V: TRBV28; D: TRBD2; size: many; J: TRBJ2-3; CDR3: CASSKTSGRAIDTQYF; DNA: TGTGCCAGCAGTAAAACTAGCGGGAGGGCGATAGATACGCAGTATTTT
length: 15; V: TRBV20-1; D: TRBD1; size: many; J: TRBJ1-4; CDR3: CSARKGTGGAEKLFF; DNA: TGCAGTGCTAGAAAAGGGACAGGGGGCGCGGAAAAACTGTTTTTT
length: 15; V: TRBV7-6; D: NA; size: NA; J: TRBJ1-3; CDR3: CASSDVTQSGNTIYF; DNA: TGTGCCAGCAGCGACGTGACGCAATCTGGAAACACCATATATTTT
length: 14; V: TRBV11-2; D: NA; size: few; J: TRBJ2-3; CDR3: CASASLGSTDTQYF; DNA: TGTGCCAGCGCCTCGCTGGGGAGCACAGATACGCAGTATTTT
length: 15; V: TRBV20-1; D: NA; size: many; J: TRBJ2-7; CDR3: CSAKEPGITSYEQYF; DNA: TGCAGTGCTAAGGAGCCAGGGATAACCTCCTACGAGCAGTACTTC
length: 11; V: TRBV12-5; D: NA; size: many; J: TRBJ2-3; CDR3: CASGERDTQYF; DNA: TGTGCTAGTGGAGAAAGGGATACGCAGTATTTT
length: 15; V: TRBV12-3/TRBV12-4; D: NA; size: NA; J: TRBJ1-1; CDR3: CASSPRRGQDTEAFF; DNA: TGTGCCAGCAGTCCTCGACGGGGGCAGGACACTGAAGCTTTCTTT
length: 17; V: TRBV2; D: NA; size: NA; J: TRBJ2-2; CDR3: CASSPELAQNGAGELFF; DNA: TGTGCCAGCAGCCCGGAACTAGCTCAAAACGGCGCCGGGGAGCTGTTTTTT
length: 14; V: TRBV27; D: TRBD1; size: medium-sized; J: TRBJ1-1; CDR3: CASSPGQVNTEAFF; DNA: TGTGCCAGCAGTCCAGGACAGGTGAACACTGAAGCTTTCTTT
length: 14; V: TRBV19; D: TRBD1; size: few; J: TRBJ2-7; CDR3: CASSPRDRPYEQYF; DNA: TGTGCCAGTAGTCCCCGGGACAGGCCCTACGAGCAGTACTTC
length: 14; V: TRBV14; D: NA; size: many; J: TRBJ1-1; CDR3: CASSQEGAGTEAFF; DNA: TGTGCCAGCAGCCAAGAGGGGGCGGGCACTGAAGCTTTCTTT
length: 11; V: TRBV20-1; D: NA; size: many; J: TRBJ1-1; CDR3: CSWAADTEAFF; DNA: TGCAGCTGGGCGGCTGACACTGAAGCTTTCTTT
length: 14; V: TRBV12-3/TRBV12-4; D: TRBD2; size: many; J: TRBJ2-3; CDR3: CASRAGVGTDTQYF; DNA: TGTGCCAGCAGGGCGGGGGTAGGAACAGATACGCAGTATTTT
length: 15; V: TRBV20-1; D: TRBD1; size: many; J: TRBJ2-5; CDR3: CSARAGTGGRETQYF; DNA: TGCAGTGCTAGAGCCGGGACAGGGGGCCGTGAGACCCAGTACTTC
length: 14; V: TRBV20-1; D: NA; size: many; J: TRBJ1-2; CDR3: CSARMNGPNYGYTF; DNA: TGCAGTGCTAGAATGAACGGTCCTAACTATGGCTACACCTTC
length: 15; V: TRBV7-9; D: NA; size: few; J: TRBJ2-1; CDR3: CASSPGYPSCNEQFF; DNA: TGTGCCAGCAGCCCCGGGTATCCTTCCTGCAATGAGCAGTTCTTC
length: 15; V: TRBV12-3/TRBV12-4; D: NA; size: few; J: TRBJ1-3; CDR3: CASSFGEGAGNTIYF; DNA: TGTGCCAGCAGTTTTGGGGAGGGGGCTGGAAACACCATATATTTT